A selection of T cell receptor beta chains follows, all from one sample in a study of cytomegalovirus exposure and HLA in healthy donors. TCRdb's copy holds only in-frame clones and misses some; the assay was immunoSEQ multiplex PCR. The table includes about 150,000 clones, around 79% detected once. The sample consisted of PBMCs. These receptors were obtained from a male donor in good health and CMV-seronegative. CDR3s include the opening cysteine and the closing phenylalanine or tryptophan. A D gene is named only where the DNA matches it firmly. Clone size appears in some rows only: once, few, many, or a class for an expanded clone.

v_gene	abundance	j_gene	d_gene	CDR3aa	CDR3nt
TRBV5-1	-	TRBJ2-1	TRBD2	CASSLGGGLAGPGSSYNEQFF	TGCGCCAGCAGCTTGGGGGGGGGACTAGCGGGCCCTGGGAGCTCCTACAATGAGCAGTTCTTC
TRBV5-1	-	TRBJ1-2	TRBD1	CASSAGTGDTNYGYTF	TGCGCCAGCAGCGCCGGGACAGGGGATACTAACTATGGCTACACCTTC
TRBV9	-	TRBJ1-1	-	CASSADSLNTEAFF	TGTGCCAGCAGCGCCGACAGCCTAAACACTGAAGCTTTCTTT
TRBV25-1	-	TRBJ2-1	TRBD2	CASSESGSGGVEQFF	TGTGCCAGCAGTGAATCCGGGAGCGGGGGGGTTGAGCAGTTCTTC
TRBV9	-	TRBJ2-3	TRBD1	CASSPTGALRDTQYF	TGTGCCAGCAGCCCGACAGGGGCCCTCCGGGATACGCAGTATTTT
TRBV10-3	-	TRBJ2-1	TRBD1	CAISLGGTGDNEQFF	TGTGCCATCAGCCTGGGGGGGACAGGGGACAATGAGCAGTTCTTC
TRBV5-1	once	TRBJ2-4	TRBD2	CASSLGLAENIQYF	TGCGCCAGCAGCCTGGGACTAGCGGAAAACATTCAGTACTTC
TRBV10-3	-	TRBJ1-6	TRBD1	CAIRGDSNSPLHF	TGTGCCATCAGAGGGGACAGCAATTCACCCCTCCACTTT
TRBV29-1	-	TRBJ1-2	TRBD1	CSVDHRGGTNYGYTF	TGCAGCGTTGACCACAGGGGGGGTACTAACTATGGCTACACCTTC
TRBV30	-	TRBJ1-1	-	CAWSVRGRGTEAFF	TGTGCCTGGAGTGTACGGGGGAGGGGGACTGAAGCTTTCTTT
TRBV21-1	-	TRBJ2-1	-	CASSRGSSYNEQFF	TGTGCCAGCAGCAGAGGCAGCTCCTACAATGAGCAGTTCTTC
TRBV19	once	TRBJ2-1	-	CASSRIQVSSYNEQFF	TGTGCCAGTAGTAGGATACAGGTTAGCTCCTACAATGAGCAGTTCTTC
TRBV9	-	TRBJ2-7	TRBD1	CASSVLGTGYDEQYF	TGTGCCAGCAGCGTACTGGGGACAGGGTACGACGAGCAGTACTTC
TRBV28	-	TRBJ1-2	-	CASRQGDYGYTF	TGTGCCAGCAGACAGGGCGACTATGGCTACACCTTC
TRBV2	-	TRBJ2-1	TRBD2	CASRARTSGIQNEQFF	TGTGCCAGCAGGGCCCGTACTAGCGGGATACAGAATGAGCAGTTCTTC
TRBV5-5	once	TRBJ2-1	-	CASSHGQLQFF	TGTGCCAGCAGCCACGGACAGTTGCAGTTCTTC
TRBV19	-	TRBJ2-5	TRBD1	CASSLNAGTGSETQYF	TGTGCCAGTAGTCTAAACGCCGGGACAGGGAGCGAGACCCAGTACTTC
TRBV4-2	-	TRBJ2-7	TRBD2	CASSRARGGAGSYEQYF	TGTGCCAGCAGCCGCGCCCGGGGGGGAGCGGGGTCCTACGAGCAGTACTTC
TRBV7-2	-	TRBJ1-6	-	CASSLRVQGLTALHF	TGTGCCAGCAGCTTAAGGGTCCAGGGACTTACGGCCCTCCACTTT
TRBV2	few	TRBJ2-3	TRBD2	CASRVAGGRPDTQYF	TGTGCCAGCAGAGTAGCGGGGGGGCGACCAGATACGCAGTATTTT
TRBV20-1	few	TRBJ1-1	-	CSAISNTEAFF	TGCAGTGCTATCTCGAACACTGAAGCTTTCTTT
TRBV5-6	-	TRBJ2-4	-	CASSILPGLSDIQYF	TGTGCCAGCAGCATCCTTCCGGGACTGTCGGACATTCAGTACTTC
TRBV5-1	-	TRBJ2-7	-	CASSLAGGTSSYEQYF	TGCGCCAGCAGCTTGGCCGGCGGGACGAGCTCCTACGAGCAGTACTTC
TRBV7-8	-	TRBJ2-7	-	CASSLVEAGYEQYF	TGTGCCAGCAGCTTAGTGGAGGCGGGGTACGAGCAGTACTTC
TRBV9	-	TRBJ2-1	-	CASSVDPGSSKSEQFF	TGTGCCAGCAGCGTAGACCCCGGGAGCTCTAAAAGTGAGCAGTTCTTC
TRBV7-2	-	TRBJ1-2	-	CASSPTGTNYGYTF	TGTGCCAGCAGCCCTACGGGGACTAACTATGGCTACACCTTC
TRBV6-1	-	TRBJ1-1	TRBD1	CASTRDRGPTEAFF	TGTGCCAGCACTAGGGACAGGGGGCCCACTGAAGCTTTCTTT
TRBV23-1	-	TRBJ2-1	-	CASSQSWSGHSYNEQFF	TGCGCCAGCAGTCAATCCTGGTCAGGCCACTCCTACAATGAGCAGTTCTTC
TRBV5-4	-	TRBJ2-5	-	CASSPQGRQETQYF	TGTGCCAGCAGCCCCCAGGGAAGGCAAGAGACCCAGTACTTC
TRBV6-6	-	TRBJ2-7	TRBD1	CASSTGTGGYEQYF	TGTGCCAGCAGCACCGGGACAGGGGGCTACGAGCAGTACTTC
TRBV7-9	once	TRBJ1-1	-	CASSGKEGPQDMNTEAFF	TGTGCCAGCAGCGGCAAGGAGGGGCCCCAGGACATGAACACTGAAGCTTTCTTT
TRBV5-1	few	TRBJ2-3	TRBD2	CASTRGTSAGDTQYF	TGCGCCAGCACCCGAGGAACTAGCGCGGGAGATACGCAGTATTTT
TRBV5-5	few	TRBJ1-1	-	CASSLQGNTEAFF	TGTGCCAGCAGCCTACAGGGGAACACTGAAGCTTTCTTT
TRBV6-1	-	TRBJ1-6	-	CASSEASRPLSSPLHF	TGTGCCAGCAGTGAAGCGAGCAGGCCCTTATCATCACCCCTCCACTTT
TRBV18	-	TRBJ2-1	-	CASSSGQSSYNEQFF	TGTGCCAGCTCATCAGGCCAGAGCTCCTACAATGAGCAGTTCTTC
TRBV5-6	-	TRBJ2-5	TRBD2	CASSLDSGVAQETQYF	TGTGCCAGCAGCTTGGACAGCGGGGTCGCTCAAGAGACCCAGTACTTC
TRBV28	-	TRBJ1-4	-	CASSLRGNNEKLFF	TGTGCCAGCAGCCTCAGGGGAAATAATGAAAAACTGTTTTTT
TRBV6-6	-	TRBJ1-3	TRBD1	CASSYARGLGNTIYF	TGTGCCAGCAGTTATGCAAGGGGGCTTGGAAACACCATATATTTT
TRBV5-4	-	TRBJ1-3	-	CASSNGGGSSEGTIYF	TGTGCCAGCAGCAATGGGGGGGGGTCCTCGGAGGGCACCATATATTTT
TRBV11-2	once	TRBJ2-1	-	CASSSEGLVHEQFF	TGTGCCAGCAGCTCAGAGGGACTGGTACATGAGCAGTTCTTC
TRBV7-2	-	TRBJ2-5	TRBD2	CASSSTGGSTTVTQYF	TGTGCCAGCAGCTCCACAGGCGGGAGCACTACAGTGACCCAGTACTTC
TRBV6-5	-	TRBJ1-1	-	CASSLQGRMAFF	TGTGCCAGCAGCCTACAGGGACGGATGGCTTTCTTT
TRBV9	few	TRBJ1-1	-	CASRTLDSLNTEAFF	TGTGCCAGCAGAACCCTGGACAGTTTGAACACTGAAGCTTTCTTT
TRBV5-5	-	TRBJ2-5	-	CASSLEGNQETQYF	TGTGCCAGCAGCTTGGAGGGGAACCAAGAGACCCAGTACTTC
TRBV6-1	few	TRBJ1-1	-	CASSETEFTEAFF	TGTGCCAGCAGTGAAACTGAATTCACTGAAGCTTTCTTT
TRBV27	-	TRBJ1-1	TRBD1	CASSSSVQGAQVQAFF	TGTGCCAGCAGTTCCAGCGTACAGGGGGCGCAAGTTCAAGCTTTCTTT
TRBV10-3	-	TRBJ2-7	-	CAISNPSGTRTYEQYF	TGTGCCATCAGTAATCCTTCCGGTACTCGAACCTACGAGCAGTACTTC
TRBV7-7	-	TRBJ2-2	TRBD1	CASSWDGQGMNTGELFF	TGTGCCAGCAGCTGGGACGGACAGGGGATGAACACCGGGGAGCTGTTTTTT
TRBV25-1	-	TRBJ2-6	-	CASSPLAGGTSGANVLTF	TGTGCCAGCAGTCCCCTAGCAGGGGGGACCTCTGGGGCCAACGTCCTGACTTTC
TRBV19	-	TRBJ2-1	TRBD2	CASSIQGLAAPYNEQFF	TGTGCCAGTAGTATACAGGGACTAGCGGCCCCCTACAATGAGCAGTTCTTC